This TCR beta chain comes out of a study of OX40 agonist ivuxolimab in advanced cancers. About the investigation overall: Ivuxolimab was a fully human IgG2 agonistic monoclonal antibody targeting the costimulatory receptor OX40 (CD134). The point of sequencing TCRbeta in the periphery was to test whether ivuxolimab changed TCR sequence diversity and drove clonal T-cell expansion. A male proportion of roughly 80% and a mean age of around 60 years, ranging from 23 to 79, were recorded for the dose-escalation cohort. Among the roughly 52 dose-escalation patients, around 20 had hepatocellular carcinoma, 15 or so melanoma, 9 renal cell carcinoma and 9 head and neck cancer. Three dose-escalation patients achieved partial responses, one with hepatocellular carcinoma and two with cutaneous melanoma. The paper covers the monotherapy dose-escalation part of the phase I ivuxolimab trial, which included N of about 56 patients. Intravenous ivuxolimab was administered to patients every 2 weeks at six dose levels: 0.01, 0.1, 0.3, 1.5, 3 and 10 mg/kg. Prior anti-PD-1, anti-PD-L1 or anti-CTLA-4 therapy was permitted, and checkpoint inhibitors had been received by about two fifths of dose-escalation patients. Broad study findings and their caveats: Low levels of normalized T-cell clonal expansion were also shown by some nonresponding patients. At doses of 0.1 to 3.0 mg/kg, clonal expansion of both CD4+ and CD8+ T cells in blood was seen between baseline and week 6. After ivuxolimab, expanded clones were on average more numerous among CD8+ T cells than among CD4+ T cells. In the 0.1-3.0 mg/kg groups, partial responders had among the lowest normalized peripheral clonal expansion, particularly in CD8+ T cells. The antigen specificity of the peripheral T cells that underwent clonal expansion was not determined.

Patients with a history of autoimmune disease or receiving systemic immunosuppression were excluded from the trial. Peripheral blood for TCR sequencing was collected from all dose cohorts at baseline, on cycle 4 day 1, and on cycle 7 day 1. Samples were obtained from an open-label, multicenter, first-in-human phase I dose-escalation trial of ivuxolimab. Adults with locally advanced or metastatic melanoma, renal cell carcinoma, hepatocellular carcinoma or head and neck squamous cell carcinoma were enrolled in the trial. CD4+ and CD8+ T cells were sorted separately from peripheral blood before TCR sequencing. Comments on this clone: Its antigen is unknown. No base qualities exist here, and no much larger clone lies one base off it.

For sequencing of the TCRbeta CDR3 region, genomic DNA was extracted from the sorted cells. The immunoSEQ Assay was used for sequencing of TCRbeta CDR3 regions. TCRdb provides this immuneACCESS table in a form limited to in-frame rearrangements. Some clones are lacking; in checked studies, under half of them reflect an unresolved V gene, and why the rest are absent is not known. This sample is represented by some 60,000 clones; less than 90% of them were singletons. The top ten clonotypes cover more than 25% of the sample. The origin of this receptor is an adult with an advanced solid tumor such as melanoma, head and neck, liver or kidney cancer. This sample comprised CD4+ or CD8+ T cells sorted from blood, obtained in a trial of the OX40 agonist ivuxolimab.

In nucleotide form, the sequence is TGTGCCAGCGCTGGGACTAGCAGCCAAGAGACCCAGTACTTC. This encodes CASAGTSSQETQYF. The chain links TRBV2 with TRBJ2-5, with TRBD2 identical over 9 junction bases. The CDR3 starts with the cysteine, ends with the phenylalanine, and has 14 residues. The only DNA kept is the CDR3, 42 bases in frame from the first base. Trimming leaves V shorter by 8 bases and J shorter by 1 base, with the junction holding 5 bases beyond the gene matches. The germline V gene supplies CDR1 SNHLY and CDR2 FYNNEI.